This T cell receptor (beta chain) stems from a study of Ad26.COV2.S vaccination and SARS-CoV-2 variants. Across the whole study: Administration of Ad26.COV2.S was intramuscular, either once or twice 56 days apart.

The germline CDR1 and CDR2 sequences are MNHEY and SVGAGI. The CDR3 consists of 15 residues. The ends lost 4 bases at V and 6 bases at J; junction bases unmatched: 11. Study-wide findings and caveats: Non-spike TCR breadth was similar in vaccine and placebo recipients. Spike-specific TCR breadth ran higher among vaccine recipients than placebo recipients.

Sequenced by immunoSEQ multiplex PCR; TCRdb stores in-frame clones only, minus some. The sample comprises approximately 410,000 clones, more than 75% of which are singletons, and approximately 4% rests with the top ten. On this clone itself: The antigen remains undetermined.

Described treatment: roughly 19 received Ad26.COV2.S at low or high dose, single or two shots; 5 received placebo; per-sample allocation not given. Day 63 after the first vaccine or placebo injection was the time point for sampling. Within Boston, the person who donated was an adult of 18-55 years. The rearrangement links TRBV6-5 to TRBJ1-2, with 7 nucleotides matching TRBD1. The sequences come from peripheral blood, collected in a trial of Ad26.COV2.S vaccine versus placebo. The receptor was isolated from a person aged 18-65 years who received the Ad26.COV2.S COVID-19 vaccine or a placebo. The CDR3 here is CASSFLREGADGYTF. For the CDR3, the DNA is TGTGCCAGCAGTTTCCTCCGGGAGGGGGCGGATGGCTACACCTTC.